Listed here is a single TCR beta chain. This specimen comes from a study of shared clonotypes between healthy human individuals. Trimming removed 1 base at V and 8 bases at J, with 11 bases between. The CDR3 extends over 13 amino acids. Germline CDR1 is LNHDA and CDR2 is SQIVND (reference sequence). This table comes from immunoSEQ multiplex PCR, and its TCRdb copy is limited to in-frame clones, with some not included. The sample holds about 490,000 clones; 75% to 85% are singletons and the top ten take 10% to 15%. The receptor's source is a woman aged 40 to 55 in good health. Some clones in this sample may be carry-over from other donors' samples. V gene TRBV19 combines with J gene TRBJ1-1; no clear D. Source material: PBMCs. The CDR3 coding sequence is TGTGCCAGTAGTATAGTGGCCCTCGCGGAAGCTTTCTTT. Amino acids: CASSIVALAEAFF.